A single sample gave rise to the 17 T cell receptor beta chains below, sequenced in a study of T-cell memory formation after mild COVID-19. TCRdb reprocessed the 5' RACE reads via MiXCR and lists one record per CDR3 protein. The table includes some 70,000 distinct CDR3 sequences, 16% detected once. Material for sequencing was PBMCs or a T cell subset sorted from them (not recorded which). Every receptor here comes from an adult woman who had mild COVID-19 (a few samples of this study predate the infection). Cell type and time point are not known.

This clonotype occurred a few times. The V call is TRBV24-1, the J call TRBJ2-1; 9 bases are shared with TRBD1. Germline CDR1 is KGHDR and CDR2 is SFDVKD. J lost 5 bases, V lost 2 bases, and 0 bases had no gene match. This CDR3 spans 14 amino acids. CDR3 protein: CATSDYRGHNEQFF. The CDR3 region has the DNA TGTGCCACCAGTGATTACAGGGGGCACAATGAGCAGTTCTTC.

In this sample, this clonotype turned up a few times. The gene calls are TRBV12-3 or TRBV12-4 and TRBJ2-1; D is undetermined. The germline V and J ends were trimmed by 5 bases and 6 bases, with 8 bases remaining between them. The CDR3 consists of 12 residues. The chain's CDR3 is CASSPEINEQFF. The CDR3 region has the DNA TGTGCCAGCAGTCCTGAGATCAATGAGCAGTTCTTC.

The J gene is TRBJ1-1, the V gene TRBV12-3 or TRBV12-4; no reliable D call. V was clipped by 3 bases and J by 0 bases, with 17 bases between them. The CDR3 loop spans 17 amino acids. The CDR3 region is CASSFPETRDMNTEAFF. The CDR3 DNA reads as TGTGCCAGCAGTTTTCCCGAGACCCGGGATATGAACACTGAAGCTTTCTTT.

The chain carries TRBV12-3 or TRBV12-4 and TRBJ2-3; TRBD2 agrees at 9 bases. The V gene end was trimmed by 6 bases and the J gene end by 4 bases; junction bases not matched to a gene: 8. The CDR3 contains 15 residues. In DNA form, the CDR3 reads TGTGCCAGCAGCCCCGAGGGACTAGCCTCAGATACGCAGTATTTT. Translated: CASSPEGLASDTQYF.

This chain links TRBV6-5 with TRBJ1-1; TRBD1 matches at 9 bases. The CDR3 totals 14 residues. In germline, CDR1 is MNHEY, CDR2 SVGAGI. The ends lost 8 bases at V and 1 base at J; junction bases unmatched: 5. DNA for the CDR3: TGTGCCAGCTGGACGGGACAGGGGAACACTGAAGCTTTCTTT. Its translation is CASWTGQGNTEAFF.

The chain has TRBV11-3 and TRBJ2-1; TRBD1 agrees at 8 bases. This CDR3 has 15 residues. Trimming removed 4 bases from V and 5 bases from J; junction bases left unmatched: 7. The V gene's germline CDR1 is SGHNT and CDR2 YENEEA. The CDR3 nucleotides read TGTGCCAGCAGCTCCCGGACAGGGCCCCACAATGAGCAGTTCTTC. It codes for CASSSRTGPHNEQFF.

The V gene is TRBV5-1, the J gene TRBJ2-1; D unresolved. The germline V gene has CDR1 SGHRS and CDR2 YFSETQ. Deletions cut 2 bases from V and 0 bases from J, with 9 bases between. The CDR3 totals 15 residues. CDR3 residues: CASSLPKSSYNEQFF. CDR3 nucleotide sequence: TGCGCCAGCAGCTTACCGAAGAGCTCCTACAATGAGCAGTTCTTC.

The chain has TRBV4-1 and TRBJ1-4, with TRBD1 matching 8 bases. V dropped 1 base and J dropped 8; count of bases not matched to a gene: 6. Germline lookup yields CDR1 MGHRA and CDR2 YSYEKL. The CDR3 totals 15 residues. CDR3 sequence (DNA): TGCGCCAGCAGCCAAGGTTTGACAGGGGAAGAAAAACTGTTTTTT. Protein product: CASSQGLTGEEKLFF.

The rearrangement uses TRBV7-9 and TRBJ2-1; 8 bases are shared with TRBD2. J lost 5 bases, V lost 1 base, and 7 bases had no gene match. Germline CDR1 and CDR2: SEHNR and FQNEAQ (reference sequence). The CDR3 has 16 amino acids. The CDR3, as DNA: TGTGCCAGCAGCTTAGGAGGCGGGGGGATACACAATGAGCAGTTCTTC. Translation: CASSLGGGGIHNEQFF.

V usage is TRBV7-3 and J usage is TRBJ2-3; 7 bases align to TRBD1. This CDR3 comprises 17 residues. Per the germline V gene, CDR1 is SGHTA and CDR2 is FQGTGA. The V and J ends lost 2 bases and 3 bases, in that order; junction bases with no gene match: 11. Here the CDR3 reads CASSLSGSTGKTDTQYF. The CDR3, as DNA: TGTGCCAGCAGCTTATCTGGGTCGACAGGGAAAACAGATACGCAGTATTTT.

This clonotype was found a few times. The chain combines TRBV7-6 with TRBJ1-2, with D maybe TRBD1 (6 bases). The CDR3 is 14 residues long. V was cut by 5 bases and J by 2 bases, with 12 bases left in between. Germline V CDR1 and CDR2: SGHVS, FNYEAQ. CDR3 amino acids: CASSLHDRNYGYTF. DNA of the CDR3: TGTGCCAGCAGCCTCCATGACAGGAACTATGGCTACACCTTC.

The V gene is TRBV30, the J gene TRBJ2-2, with no clear D. V shed 2 bases and J shed 0 bases, with 7 bases lying between them. The CDR3 runs 14 residues. In germline, CDR1 is GTSNPN, CDR2 SVGIG (reference sequence). The CDR3 loop reads CAWSFGTNTGELFF. The CDR3 nucleotides read TGTGCCTGGAGTTTTGGGACGAACACCGGGGAGCTGTTTTTT.

This chain links TRBV24-1 with TRBJ2-2; D is perhaps TRBD1 or TRBD2 (5 bases each). The germline gives CDR1 KGHDR, CDR2 SFDVKD. CDR3 length: 14 amino acids. Trimming shortened V by 1 base and J by 7 bases, and 9 bases separated the two germline ends. DNA of the CDR3: TGTGCCACCAGTGATTTAGGGGACCGCGGGGAGCTGTTTTTT. This codes for CATSDLGDRGELFF.

This clonotype was picked up a small number of times. The rearrangement links TRBV12-3 or TRBV12-4 to TRBJ2-5; either TRBD1 or TRBD2 may supply D (6 bases each). CDR3 length equals 15 residues. Trimming shortened V by 4 bases and J by 5 bases, and 17 bases separated the two germline ends. The CDR3 region has the DNA TGTGCCAGCAGTTCCCCCTCGGGGGCAGGGGAGACCCAGTACTTC. It yields the protein CASSSPSGAGETQYF.

This clonotype appeared a few times. The CDR3 DNA follows: TGCGCCAGCAGCCAAGTTGCGGCTGCTCCCGCTGAGCAGTTCTTC. It is translated as CASSQVAAAPAEQFF. J is TRBJ2-1 and V is TRBV4-3, with D uncertain. Germline-derived CDR1 and CDR2 are LGHNA and YSLEER. The CDR3 spans 15 residues. With 1 base removed from V and 9 bases from J, the gap between germline ends came to 16 bases.

This chain connects TRBV7-9 to TRBJ2-1; no clear D gene. V was pared by 3 bases and J by 6 bases, with 9 bases between. Germline V gene sequence: CDR1 SEHNR, CDR2 FQNEAQ (reference sequence). The CDR3 extends over 13 amino acids. The CDR3 nucleotides read TGTGCCAGCAGCTTCGGAATCGGCAATGAGCAGTTCTTC. This codes for CASSFGIGNEQFF. Drawing the rest from reference TRBV7-9 and TRBJ2-1, the complete variable domain is DTGVSQNPRHKITKRGQNVTFRCDPISEHNRLYWYRQTLGQGPEFLTYFQNEAQLEKSRLLSDRFSAERPKGSFSTLEIQRTEQGDSAMYLCASSFGIGNEQFFGPGTRLTVL.

In this sample, this clonotype turned up a few times. This chain uses TRBV9 with TRBJ1-2; perhaps TRBD1 as D (6 bases). The CDR3 has 15 residues. Germline loops: CDR1 SGDLS, CDR2 YYNGEE. V was pared by 2 bases and J by 3 bases, with 14 bases between. The CDR3 here is CASSVGTSGHYGYTF. CDR3 nucleotide sequence: TGTGCCAGCAGCGTTGGGACAAGCGGGCACTATGGCTACACCTTC. Full variable domain (outside the CDR3, taken from reference TRBV9 and TRBJ1-2): DSGVTQTPKHLITATGQRVTLRCSPRSGDLSVYWYQQSLDQGLQFLIQYYNGEERAKGNILERFSAQQFPDLHSELNLSSLELGDSALYFCASSVGTSGHYGYTFGSGTRLTVV.